A single sample gave rise to the 14 T cell receptor beta chains below, sequenced in a study of blood T cell repertoires in COVID-19. The repertoire was sequenced with immunoSEQ multiplex PCR; TCRdb's copy has only in-frame clones and lacks some. This sample has 50,000 to 65,000 clones, with 80% to 90% found just once. Material for sequencing was peripheral blood. Source of these receptors: a man in his forties with acute or convalescent COVID-19.

The genes are TRBV5-8 and TRBJ1-1, with 11 bases matching TRBD1. V lost 4 bases, J lost 5 bases, and 7 bases stayed unmatched. Germline V gene lookup returns CDR1 SGHTS and CDR2 YDEGEE. CDR3 size: 15 residues. In DNA, the CDR3 is TGTGCCAGCAGCCGAGGACAGGGGGCCTGGACTGAAGCTTTCTTT. Protein: CASSRGQGAWTEAFF.

This clone was seen a single time. The CDR3 DNA reads as TGTGCCAGCAGTCCAGGAGGGAGCGGTGAATACGGCACTGAAGCTTTCTTT. Protein product: CASSPGGSGEYGTEAFF. The chain couples TRBV13 to TRBJ1-1; no clear D gene. CDR3 length equals 17 residues. Trimming took 6 bases from V and 4 from J, leaving 24 bases between them. Germline CDR1 and CDR2: PRHDT and FYEKMQ (reference sequence).

J is TRBJ2-5 and V is TRBV7-2; unclear D gene. The CDR3 has 14 amino acids. Trimming took off 0 bases at V and 0 bases at J, with 5 bases between the two ends. CDR1 is SGHTA and CDR2 is FQGNSA in the germline V gene. CDR3 amino acids: CASSLAGYQETQYF. Written as DNA, the CDR3 is TGTGCCAGCAGCTTAGCCGGGTACCAAGAGACCCAGTACTTC.

This clone was observed a single time. The chain links TRBV7-8 to TRBJ2-4; D remains ambiguous. Looked up from germline, CDR1 is SGHVS and CDR2 is FQNEAQ. The V and J ends lost 5 bases and 9 bases respectively, with 11 bases between them. CDR3 size: 12 residues. The CDR3 DNA reads as TGTGCCAGCAGCCCCGCGTCGGGCATTCAGTACTTC. This sequence encodes CASSPASGIQYF.

V and J are TRBV20-1 and TRBJ1-4; weak D call: TRBD1 (6 bases). CDR3 size: 11 residues. V lost 5 bases to trimming and J lost 8 bases, with 9 bases between them. The germline gives CDR1 DFQATT, CDR2 SNEGSKA (reference sequence). CDR3 region: CSAQGREKLFF. CDR3 coding DNA: TGCAGTGCTCAGGGGCGGGAAAAACTGTTTTTT.

This CDR3 reads CASSGTDRENTGELFF. The CDR3 region has the DNA TGTGCCAGCAGCGGTACGGACAGGGAGAACACCGGGGAGCTGTTTTTT. The rearrangement links TRBV5-4 to TRBJ2-2; TRBD1 aligns across 8 bases. V trimming: 4 bases; J trimming: 1 base; junction bases outside the gene matches: 6. The CDR3 is made up of 16 amino acids. Germline CDR1 is SGHNT and CDR2 is YYREEE (reference sequence).

The rearrangement joins TRBV29-1 to TRBJ1-1; 7 bases fit TRBD1. Trimming removed 8 bases from V and 0 bases from J; junction bases left unmatched: 9. The CDR3 length is 14 residues. Germline CDR1 and CDR2: SQVTM and ANQGSEA. The CDR3 DNA sequence: TGCAGCTGTACAGGGGAAAAGATGAACACTGAAGCTTTCTTT. This translates into CSCTGEKMNTEAFF.

This clone is medium-sized. The chain employs TRBV24-1 and TRBJ2-2; perhaps TRBD1 as D (6 bases). The germline CDR1 and CDR2 sequences are KGHDR and SFDVKD. This CDR3 comprises 15 residues. Here the CDR3 reads CGLYFGTHNTGELFF. CDR3 coding DNA: TGTGGGTTGTATTTCGGGACACATAACACCGGGGAGCTGTTTTTT.

This chain links TRBV21-1 with TRBJ1-4. TRBV21-1 counts as a pseudogene. CDR3 length equals 14 residues. The CDR3 spells CASSKNPGGGKLFF. The CDR3 nucleotides are TGTGCCAGCAGCAAAAACCCGGGAGGAGGGAAACTGTTTTTT.

The chain has TRBV2 and TRBJ2-5; 10 bases align to TRBD1. Germline-derived CDR1 and CDR2 are SNHLY and FYNNEI. The CDR3 consists of 14 residues. V dropped 3 bases and J dropped 2; count of bases not matched to a gene: 0. In DNA, the CDR3 is TGTGCCAGCAGTGAGGACAGGGGGCAAGAGACCCAGTACTTC. This encodes CASSEDRGQETQYF.

Only one count was recorded for this clone. The J gene is TRBJ1-1, the V gene TRBV3-1 (or the pseudogene TRBV3-2); TRBD1 matches 10 bases. Germline assignment: CDR1 LGHDT and CDR2 YNNKEL (reference sequence). The junction had 13 bases not matched to a gene; V was cut back by 4 bases and J by 11 bases. The CDR3 sequence is 15 residues long. DNA of the CDR3: TGTGCCAGCAGCCGCGACAGGGGGCCTGAGGGAGGGGCTTTCTTT. Its translation is CASSRDRGPEGGAFF.

The chain is built from TRBV4-1 and TRBJ2-3; 8 nucleotides agree with TRBD2. This CDR3 has 15 residues. V was clipped by 4 bases and J by 1 base; unmatched bases: 4. CDR1 is MGHRA and CDR2 is YSYEKL in the germline V gene. CDR3 residues: CASSRASGRTDTQYF. CDR3 DNA sequence: TGCGCCAGCAGCCGGGCTAGCGGGCGCACAGATACGCAGTATTTT.

The CDR3 here is CASSERGRETQYF. The CDR3 bases are TGTGCCAGTAGTGAGCGGGGGCGAGAGACCCAGTACTTC. The rearrangement links TRBV19 to TRBJ2-5, with 8 positions matching TRBD2. Unmatched junction bases numbered 3, after V lost 5 bases and J lost 4 bases. The CDR3 consists of 13 residues. From germline, CDR1 is LNHDA and CDR2 SQIVND (reference sequence).

V is TRBV4-1 and J is TRBJ1-4; D might be TRBD1 (5 bases). The germline V gene encodes CDR1 MGHRA and CDR2 YSYEKL. The CDR3 totals 18 residues. Trimming removed 4 bases from V and 1 base from J, with 19 bases in between. The DNA for the CDR3 is TGCGCCAGCAGCCGCCCCTGGGGGGAGCTGCAAACTAATGAAAAACTGTTTTTT. Its translation is CASSRPWGELQTNEKLFF.